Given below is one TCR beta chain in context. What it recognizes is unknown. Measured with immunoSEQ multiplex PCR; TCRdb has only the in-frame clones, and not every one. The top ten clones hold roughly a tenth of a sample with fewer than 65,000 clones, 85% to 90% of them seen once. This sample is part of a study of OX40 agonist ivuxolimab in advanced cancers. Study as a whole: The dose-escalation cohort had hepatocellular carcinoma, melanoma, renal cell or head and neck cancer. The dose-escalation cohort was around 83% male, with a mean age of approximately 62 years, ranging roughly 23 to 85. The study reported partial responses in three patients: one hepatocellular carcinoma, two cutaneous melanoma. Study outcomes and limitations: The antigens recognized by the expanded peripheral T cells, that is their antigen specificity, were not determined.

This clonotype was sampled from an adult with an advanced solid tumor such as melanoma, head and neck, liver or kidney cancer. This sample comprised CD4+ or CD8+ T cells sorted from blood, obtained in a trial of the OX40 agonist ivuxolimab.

The CDR3 coding sequence is TGTGCCAGCAGTTACCGGGACATAAACGAGCAGTACTTC. This codes for CASSYRDINEQYF. This chain links TRBV6-5 with TRBJ2-7, with a possible D match to TRBD1 (6 bases). Germline lookup yields CDR1 MNHEY and CDR2 SVGAGI. The ends were cut back, 2 bases at V and 5 bases at J, with 10 bases in the middle. The CDR3 is made up of 13 amino acids.